These T cell receptor beta chains were read from a single sample in a study of T cells in localized non-small cell lung cancer. Produced via immunoSEQ multiplex PCR; TCRdb's table is partial and in-frame only. The sample lists approximately 29,000 clones; approximately 80% were seen once. The sample here was peripheral blood, taken before any cancer treatment. The receptors come from a male donor at least 60 years old with stage II squamous cell lung carcinoma. The CDR3 runs from the conserved cysteine through the conserved F or W. The D gene is left open where the match is weak. A row's size may be missing; if present it is once, few, many or a size class.

TRBJ2-7	TRBD1	-	TRBV2	CASSETNRGPRAEQYF	TGTGCCAGCAGTGAAACTAACAGGGGCCCTAGGGCCGAGCAGTACTTC
TRBJ2-1	-	-	TRBV6-6	CASRTTNEQFF	TGTGCCAGCAGGACTACCAATGAGCAGTTCTTC
TRBJ2-1	TRBD2	once	TRBV7-6	CASSLGSGVYNEQFF	TGTGCCAGCAGCTTAGGTAGCGGGGTTTACAATGAGCAGTTCTTC
TRBJ1-6	-	few	TRBV4-1	CASSQGQSDNSPLHF	TGCGCCAGCAGCCAAGGACAGTCAGATAATTCACCCCTCCACTTT
TRBJ2-1	-	-	TRBV6-1	CASSENRGALSYNEQFF	TGTGCCAGCAGTGAAAATCGGGGGGCCCTTTCCTACAATGAGCAGTTCTTC
TRBJ2-2	TRBD2	-	TRBV2	CASRERGGTGELFF	TGTGCCAGCAGGGAACGGGGGGGCACCGGGGAGCTGTTTTTT
TRBJ1-1	-	-	TRBV30	CAWNSSGDKAFF	TGTGCCTGGAACTCGAGCGGGGATAAAGCTTTCTTT
TRBJ1-5	TRBD1	-	TRBV7-8	CASSLGGQGNQPQHF	TGTGCCAGCAGCTTAGGAGGACAGGGCAATCAGCCCCAGCATTTT
TRBJ2-7	-	-	TRBV27	CASSLFGADYEQYF	TGTGCCAGCAGTTTATTCGGGGCCGACTACGAGCAGTACTTC
TRBJ1-1	-	few	TRBV29-1	CSVSENTEAFF	TGCAGCGTCTCGGAGAACACTGAAGCTTTCTTT
TRBJ2-3	TRBD2	-	TRBV28	CASSLLGQRGGGTDTQYF	TGTGCCAGCAGTTTATTAGGTCAGCGCGGGGGGGGCACAGATACGCAGTATTTT
TRBJ2-7	TRBD2	-	TRBV7-9	CASSPPGLAGDEQYF	TGTGCCAGCAGCCCACCGGGACTAGCGGGAGACGAGCAGTACTTC
TRBJ1-5	-	few	TRBV30	CAWSVRSGSQPQHF	TGTGCCTGGAGTGTAAGGTCGGGGAGTCAGCCCCAGCATTTT
TRBJ2-3	TRBD2	-	TRBV15	CATSGGRGAHTDTQYF	TGTGCCACCAGTGGAGGGCGGGGGGCCCACACAGATACGCAGTATTTT
TRBJ2-7	TRBD1	-	TRBV10-3	CAISDVGGPYEQYF	TGTGCCATCAGTGATGTAGGGGGCCCCTACGAGCAGTACTTC
TRBJ1-3	-	-	TRBV7-9	CASSLIGSGNTIYF	TGTGCCAGCAGCTTGATCGGCTCTGGAAACACCATATATTTT
TRBJ1-5	-	few	TRBV6-7	CASSGTLGNQPQHF	TGTGCCAGCAGCGGGACTCTGGGAAATCAGCCCCAGCATTTT
TRBJ1-2	TRBD1	-	TRBV19	CASRRTGQGALYTF	TGTGCCAGTAGGAGGACGGGACAGGGGGCTCTCTACACCTTC
TRBJ2-7	-	-	TRBV5-4	CASSLTGYEQYF	TGTGCCAGCAGCTTGACAGGGTACGAGCAGTACTTC
TRBJ2-7	-	few	TRBV14	CASSQISGTRVYGEQYF	TGTGCCAGCAGCCAAATCTCCGGGACAAGGGTCTATGGGGAGCAGTACTTC
TRBJ2-2	TRBD1	-	TRBV7-2	CASSLVGTGPNTGELFF	TGTGCCAGCAGCTTAGTAGGGACAGGGCCGAACACCGGGGAGCTGTTTTTT
TRBJ1-2	-	-	TRBV2	CASSDRRGNYGYTF	TGTGCCAGCAGCGACCGAAGAGGGAACTATGGCTACACCTTC
TRBJ1-2	-	-	TRBV19	CASIDPGGTNYGYTF	TGTGCCAGTATTGACCCGGGGGGAACGAACTATGGCTACACCTTC
TRBJ2-5	-	-	TRBV5-6	CASSLFRGRGETQYF	TGTGCCAGCAGCTTGTTCCGGGGGCGCGGAGAGACCCAGTACTTC
TRBJ1-2	TRBD1	-	TRBV5-1	CASSLGTGGASNGYTF	TGCGCCAGCAGCTTGGGGACAGGGGGAGCAAGCAATGGCTACACCTTC
TRBJ1-1	-	few	TRBV7-9	CASSPSFRRGMNTEAFF	TGTGCCAGCAGCCCTAGTTTTCGGCGCGGTATGAACACTGAAGCTTTCTTT
TRBJ2-5	-	-	TRBV2	CASSEAGDQETQYF	TGTGCCAGCAGTGAAGCGGGGGACCAAGAGACCCAGTACTTC
TRBJ1-5	-	-	TRBV7-2	CASSPREGTPQPQHF	TGTGCCAGCAGCCCCCGGGAAGGGACCCCTCAGCCCCAGCATTTT
TRBJ1-1	-	-	TRBV5-5	CASSYGPRGSEAFF	TGTGCCAGCAGTTATGGACCGAGGGGCTCTGAAGCTTTCTTT
TRBJ2-1	TRBD2	-	TRBV5-1	CASSLAGGTTFYNEQFF	TGCGCCAGCAGCTTGGCTGGGGGGACTACATTCTACAATGAGCAGTTCTTC
TRBJ2-5	-	-	TRBV11-2	CASSFFRIAEEETQYF	TGTGCCAGCAGCTTTTTTCGGATAGCGGAAGAAGAGACCCAGTACTTC
TRBJ1-1	TRBD1	-	TRBV10-3	CAISRQGADTEAFF	TGTGCCATCAGCCGACAGGGGGCAGACACTGAAGCTTTCTTT
TRBJ2-2	TRBD1	-	TRBV5-5	CASLRTGNTGELFF	TGTGCCAGCCTTCGGACAGGAAACACCGGGGAGCTGTTTTTT
TRBJ1-5	-	-	TRBV11-2	CASSFGGGNNQPQHF	TGTGCCAGCAGCTTCGGAGGGGGGAACAATCAGCCCCAGCATTTT
TRBJ2-1	TRBD2	-	TRBV6-1	CASSESGGPRGEQFF	TGTGCCAGCAGTGAATCGGGAGGGCCCCGGGGGGAGCAGTTCTTC
TRBJ1-2	-	-	TRBV30	CAWSPGPPNYGYTF	TGTGCCTGGTCCCCGGGCCCCCCTAACTATGGCTACACCTTC
TRBJ1-5	-	few	TRBV5-8	CASRRDTYSNQPQHF	TGTGCCAGCAGACGGGACACTTATAGCAATCAGCCCCAGCATTTT
TRBJ2-6	-	-	TRBV7-8	CASNLRGSGANVLTF	TGTGCCAGCAACCTTAGGGGCTCTGGGGCCAACGTCCTGACTTTC
TRBJ1-1	-	few	TRBV11-2	CASSFDRMNTEAFF	TGTGCCAGCAGCTTTGACAGGATGAACACTGAAGCTTTCTTT
TRBJ2-7	-	-	TRBV7-9	CASSLSYEQYF	TGTGCCAGCAGCTTAAGCTACGAGCAGTACTTC
TRBJ1-2	TRBD1	few	TRBV4-1	CASSQDGTGDDGYTF	TGCGCCAGCAGCCAAGATGGGACAGGGGATGATGGCTACACCTTC
TRBJ1-1	-	-	TRBV20-1	CSARDPVSYFF	TGCAGTGCTAGAGACCCCGTTTCGTACTTCTTT
TRBJ2-1	-	-	TRBV10-3	CAISGQGSGMGYNEQFF	TGTGCCATCAGTGGACAGGGTAGCGGGATGGGATACAATGAGCAGTTCTTC